These T cell receptor beta chains were read from a single sample in a study of blood T cell repertoires in COVID-19. Measured with immunoSEQ multiplex PCR; TCRdb has only the in-frame clones, and not every one. The data contain about 120,000 clones, roughly nine tenths of them singletons. Sequencing was performed on peripheral blood. The receptors were gathered from a man between 65 and 80 years old with active or convalescent COVID-19. The CDR3 runs from the conserved cysteine through the conserved F or W. D genes are given only for firm matches.

len: 14
j_gene: TRBJ1-2
v_gene: TRBV6-5
d_gene: NA
CDR3nt: TGTGCCAGCAGTTACTCCGGGCAGGGGTATGGCTACACCTTC
CDR3aa: CASSYSGQGYGYTF

len: 14
j_gene: TRBJ1-4
v_gene: TRBV10-3
d_gene: TRBD1
CDR3nt: TGTGCCATCTCGCCCGGGACAGGGGTCGAAAAACTGTTTTTT
CDR3aa: CAISPGTGVEKLFF

len: 13
j_gene: TRBJ2-2
v_gene: TRBV11-3
d_gene: TRBD2
CDR3nt: TGTGCCAGCACCCCGAGGGAGGGCGGGGAGCTGTTTTTT
CDR3aa: CASTPREGGELFF

len: 16
j_gene: TRBJ2-3
v_gene: TRBV15
d_gene: NA
CDR3nt: TGTGCCACCAGCAGAGATTCGGAGGGGGCCCCAGATACGCAGTATTTT
CDR3aa: CATSRDSEGAPDTQYF

len: 15
j_gene: TRBJ2-7
v_gene: TRBV28
d_gene: TRBD2
CDR3nt: TGTGCCAGCAGCACTAGCGGGATCATACCCTACGAGCAGTACTTC
CDR3aa: CASSTSGIIPYEQYF

len: 16
j_gene: TRBJ2-3
v_gene: TRBV6-1
d_gene: TRBD2
CDR3nt: TGTGCCAGCAGTGCGGGACTAGCGGGAGTAAGGGATACGCAGTATTTT
CDR3aa: CASSAGLAGVRDTQYF

len: 15
j_gene: TRBJ1-5
v_gene: TRBV28
d_gene: TRBD1
CDR3nt: TGTGCCAGCAGACCCGGGACAGGGGGCAATCAGCCCCAGCATTTT
CDR3aa: CASRPGTGGNQPQHF

len: 13
j_gene: TRBJ2-7
v_gene: TRBV6-5
d_gene: NA
CDR3nt: TGTGCCAGCAGTTACTCGAGAGTTCACGAGCAGTACTTC
CDR3aa: CASSYSRVHEQYF

len: 14
j_gene: TRBJ2-1
v_gene: TRBV4-1
d_gene: NA
CDR3nt: TGCGCCAGCAGCCAAGTTGCCGGGAGCAATGAGCAGTTCTTC
CDR3aa: CASSQVAGSNEQFF

len: 13
j_gene: TRBJ1-1
v_gene: TRBV6-5
d_gene: NA
CDR3nt: TGTGCCAGCAGGGGGGGGCCGAACACTGAAGCTTTCTTT
CDR3aa: CASRGGPNTEAFF

len: 16
j_gene: TRBJ1-6
v_gene: TRBV18
d_gene: NA
CDR3nt: TGTGCCAGCTCACCTTCCGGGAACGAGGCCCATTCACCCCTCCACTTT
CDR3aa: CASSPSGNEAHSPLHF

len: 18
j_gene: TRBJ2-2
v_gene: TRBV7-9
d_gene: TRBD2
CDR3nt: TGTGCCAGCAGCCGCACGGGACTAGCGGGGACGAACACCGGGGAGCTGTTTTTT
CDR3aa: CASSRTGLAGTNTGELFF

len: 17
j_gene: TRBJ2-7
v_gene: TRBV5-1
d_gene: NA
CDR3nt: TGCGCCAGCAGCTTCGGACAGATCTTAAGGGGTTTTTACGAGCAGTACTTC
CDR3aa: CASSFGQILRGFYEQYF

len: 23
j_gene: TRBJ2-2
v_gene: TRBV3-1/TRBV3-2
d_gene: TRBD2
CDR3nt: TGTGCCAGCAGCCAAGAAACCCGAACGCCGAGAGGGGCTAGCGGGAGTAGCACCGGGGAGCTGTTTTTT
CDR3aa: CASSQETRTPRGASGSSTGELFF

len: 15
j_gene: TRBJ2-1
v_gene: TRBV4-1
d_gene: NA
CDR3nt: TGCGCCAGCAGCCAAGAATGGGAGATAAACAATGAGCAGTTCTTC
CDR3aa: CASSQEWEINNEQFF

len: 15
j_gene: TRBJ2-1
v_gene: TRBV10-3
d_gene: TRBD2
CDR3nt: TGTGCCATCAGCCCCGGGACTAGCGCCTACAATGAGCAGTTCTTC
CDR3aa: CAISPGTSAYNEQFF

len: 16
j_gene: TRBJ1-4
v_gene: TRBV6-1
d_gene: NA
CDR3nt: TGTGCCAGCAGTGAACCCCGCAGGGCAACTAATGAAAAACTGTTTTTT
CDR3aa: CASSEPRRATNEKLFF

len: 14
j_gene: TRBJ1-1
v_gene: TRBV5-6
d_gene: NA
CDR3nt: TGTGCCAGCAGTAGACAGGAGATGAACACTGAAGCTTTCTTT
CDR3aa: CASSRQEMNTEAFF

len: 14
j_gene: TRBJ2-1
v_gene: TRBV9
d_gene: NA
CDR3nt: TGTGCCAGCAGCGTAGTGGAGAGAGGGAATGAGCAGTTCTTC
CDR3aa: CASSVVERGNEQFF

len: 14
j_gene: TRBJ2-7
v_gene: TRBV5-1
d_gene: TRBD2
CDR3nt: TGCGCCAGCAGCTTGGAAGCGGGGACTAGCGAGCAGTACTTC
CDR3aa: CASSLEAGTSEQYF

len: 18
j_gene: TRBJ2-1
v_gene: TRBV5-1
d_gene: TRBD2
CDR3nt: TGCGCCAGCAGCTTCCTAGCGGGAGGGCCCTCTTCCTACAATGAGCAGTTCTTC
CDR3aa: CASSFLAGGPSSYNEQFF

len: 13
j_gene: TRBJ1-4
v_gene: TRBV19
d_gene: TRBD1
CDR3nt: TGTGCCAGTGCGGGACAGGGGGATGAAAAACTGTTTTTT
CDR3aa: CASAGQGDEKLFF